These T cell receptor beta chains were read from a single sample in a study of cytomegalovirus exposure and HLA in healthy donors. Only in-frame clones appear in the TCRdb table, and some are missing; sequencing was by immunoSEQ multiplex PCR. Of about 200,000 clones listed, 80% to 90% are singletons. Sequences were obtained from PBMCs. These receptors came from a woman in her 30s in good health and CMV-seronegative. Both conserved end residues are part of each CDR3. The order of the fields is V gene, J gene, CDR3 protein.

v_gene: TRBV7-9
j_gene: TRBJ2-1
CDR3aa: CASSSGQDNEQFF

v_gene: TRBV6-1
j_gene: TRBJ2-1
CDR3aa: CASHLDPGTYNEQFF

v_gene: TRBV28
j_gene: TRBJ1-5
CDR3aa: CASRAGQIGQPQHF

v_gene: TRBV7-3
j_gene: TRBJ2-2
CDR3aa: CASSATGDHFTGELFF

v_gene: TRBV5-1
j_gene: TRBJ2-5
CDR3aa: CASSLGVWETQYF

v_gene: TRBV5-6
j_gene: TRBJ1-2
CDR3aa: CASSQRRAATYGYTF

v_gene: TRBV25-1
j_gene: TRBJ2-7
CDR3aa: CASSAYKGTRDYEQYF

v_gene: TRBV6-1
j_gene: TRBJ1-2
CDR3aa: CASSIGQTLYGYTF

v_gene: TRBV5-8
j_gene: TRBJ2-7
CDR3aa: CASSPGTGRSYEQYF

v_gene: TRBV5-6
j_gene: TRBJ1-2
CDR3aa: CASSLSGIYGYTF

v_gene: TRBV7-3
j_gene: TRBJ2-1
CDR3aa: CASSLRGIYNEQFF

v_gene: TRBV5-1
j_gene: TRBJ2-1
CDR3aa: CASSLAGVTYNEQFF